The 5 T cell receptor beta chains below were found in one sample sequenced in a study of OX40 agonist ivuxolimab in advanced cancers. Sequencing used immunoSEQ multiplex PCR; TCRdb keeps in-frame clones, though not all of them. The data contain approximately 28,000 clones, more than 70% of them singletons. The source was CD4+ or CD8+ T cells sorted from blood, collected in a trial of the OX40 agonist ivuxolimab. These receptors came from an adult with an advanced solid tumor such as melanoma, head and neck, liver or kidney cancer.

The rearrangement uses TRBV5-5 and TRBJ2-5; the match to TRBD2 covers 13 bases. The CDR3 is 17 amino acids. Germline CDR1 reads SGHKS; CDR2 reads YYEKEE (reference sequence). Trimming removed 4 bases from V and 4 bases from J; junction bases left unmatched: 10. CDR3 loop: CASSRRTSGRAGETQYF. The DNA for the CDR3 is TGTGCCAGCAGCCGCCGTACTAGCGGGAGGGCGGGAGAGACCCAGTACTTC.

The rearrangement uses TRBV7-9 and TRBJ2-1; D is ambiguous. This CDR3 comprises 16 residues. V was shortened by 5 bases and J by 0 bases, with 14 bases between the two germline ends. The germline V gene encodes CDR1 SEHNR and CDR2 FQNEAQ (reference sequence). CDR3 nucleotides: TGTGCCAGCAGCCAACCCGAGGTCAGCTCCTACAATGAGCAGTTCTTC. Translating it yields CASSQPEVSSYNEQFF.

The chain employs TRBV5-1 and TRBJ1-1; 9 bases align to TRBD1. Per the germline V gene, CDR1 is SGHRS and CDR2 is YFSETQ. Trimming cost V 3 bases and J 5 bases; bases outside gene matches: 5. This CDR3 contains 14 residues. CDR3 coding DNA: TGCGCCAGCAGCTGGGGGACAGGGTCTACTGAAGCTTTCTTT. It encodes CASSWGTGSTEAFF.

The J gene is TRBJ1-4, the V gene TRBV14; no reliable D call. V lost 0 bases and J lost 8, with 10 bases in between. The CDR3 spans 14 residues. Germline assignment: CDR1 SGHDN and CDR2 FVKESK. CDR3 amino acids: CASSQEGWGEKLFF. CDR3 DNA sequence: TGTGCCAGCAGCCAAGAAGGCTGGGGAGAAAAACTGTTTTTT.

The chain links TRBV10-3 to TRBJ2-1, with 11 bases matching TRBD2. There are 16 residues in the CDR3. The germline gives CDR1 ENHRY, CDR2 SYGVKD. The V segment lost 6 bases and the J segment 2 bases; nucleotides outside the gene matches: 6. In DNA, the CDR3 is TGTGCCATCAGGGGACTAGCGGATACTCCCTACAATGAGCAGTTCTTC. Amino acid sequence: CAIRGLADTPYNEQFF.